One and the same sample provided the 20 T cell receptor beta chains below, sequenced in a study of OX40 agonist ivuxolimab in advanced cancers. The method was immunoSEQ multiplex PCR; TCRdb's version includes in-frame clones alone and lacks a portion of them. This table has roughly 23,000 clones, approximately 91% appearing once. Material: CD4+ or CD8+ T cells sorted from blood, obtained in a trial of the OX40 agonist ivuxolimab. The source is an adult with an advanced solid tumor such as melanoma, head and neck, liver or kidney cancer.

The table lists this clone with a few counts. The rearrangement uses TRBV7-7 and TRBJ2-3; 8 positions match TRBD2. The CDR3 extends over 13 amino acids. After removal of 4 bases from V and 3 bases from J, the junction contained 0 bases not matched to a gene. Germline V gene lookup returns CDR1 SSHAT and CDR2 FNYEAQ (reference sequence). This CDR3 reads CASSSGGTDTQYF. CDR3 in DNA: TGTGCCAGCAGCTCGGGGGGGACAGATACGCAGTATTTT.

This sequence joins TRBV28 and TRBJ1-2, with unresolved D. The CDR3 sequence is 13 residues long. Germline lookup yields CDR1 MDHEN and CDR2 SYDVKM. V lost 1 base and J 5 bases, leaving 8 bases between the germline ends. CDR3 nucleotides: TGTGCCAGCAGTTTATCTCCCGAATATGGCTACACCTTC. Its translation is CASSLSPEYGYTF.

The gene calls are TRBV21-1 and TRBJ2-5; the DNA was not compared with TRBD1, the D call given in the table. TRBV21-1 has pseudogene status. This CDR3 has 15 residues. CDR3 nucleotide sequence: TGTGCCAGCAGCAAAGAGGGGGCAGCCCAAGAGACCCAGTACTTC. Encoded protein: CASSKEGAAQETQYF.

The chain employs TRBV7-9 and TRBJ2-7; 9 bases are shared with TRBD1. The CDR3 consists of 14 residues. CDR1 is SEHNR, CDR2 FQNEAQ, per germline (reference sequence). The trim removed 7 bases at V and 2 bases at J, leaving 6 bases unmatched. The CDR3 protein is CASTSGTGTYEQYF. In nucleotides, the CDR3 is TGTGCCAGCACTTCCGGGACAGGGACCTACGAGCAGTACTTC.

The chain couples TRBV5-6 to TRBJ2-5; 9 bases are shared with TRBD2. J was trimmed by 4 bases and V by 3 bases; bases with no gene match: 13. CDR1 and CDR2 from the germline V gene are SGHDT and YYEEEE. The CDR3 spans 17 residues. CDR3 DNA: TGTGCCAGCAGCTCCCGGGAGTGGCGGGAGGGCAGAGAGACCCAGTACTTC. Amino acid sequence: CASSSREWREGRETQYF.

The chain carries TRBV9 and TRBJ1-5; 8 bases are shared with TRBD1. CDR1 is SGDLS and CDR2 is YYNGEE in the germline V gene. The trim removed 3 bases at V and 5 bases at J, leaving 4 bases unmatched. CDR3 size: 14 residues. This CDR3 reads CASSGTGGHQPQHF. CDR3 DNA sequence: TGTGCCAGCAGCGGAACAGGGGGACATCAGCCCCAGCATTTT.

The chain couples TRBV7-2 to TRBJ2-5, with D unresolved. The CDR3 is 14 residues long. Germline V lookup: CDR1 SGHTA, CDR2 FQGNSA. With 3 bases removed from V and 0 bases from J, the gap between germline ends came to 8 bases. The CDR3 DNA reads as TGTGCCAGCAGCTTCCACACGAACCAAGAGACCCAGTACTTC. It translates to CASSFHTNQETQYF.

The rearrangement uses TRBV7-9 and TRBJ2-2, with D maybe TRBD2 (5 bases). The V gene lost 8 bases and the J gene lost 1 base, with 14 bases spanning the gap. The CDR3 is made up of 15 amino acids. From germline, CDR1 is SEHNR and CDR2 FQNEAQ (reference sequence). The CDR3 spells CASLGIGVNTGELFF. CDR3 coding DNA: TGTGCCAGCCTCGGGATCGGGGTGAACACCGGGGAGCTGTTTTTT.

The V and J genes are TRBV13 and TRBJ2-2; D unresolved. Germline V gene lookup returns CDR1 PRHDT and CDR2 FYEKMQ (reference sequence). Trimming pared 4 bases from V and 1 base from J, leaving 19 bases between. This CDR3 is built from 18 residues. Written as DNA, the CDR3 is TGTGCCAGCAGCTCACCGACTCTTAACCACCTGAACACCGGGGAGCTGTTTTTT. It codes for CASSSPTLNHLNTGELFF.

This chain joins TRBV9 and TRBJ1-1; 8 bases match TRBD1. The V gene's germline CDR1 is SGDLS and CDR2 YYNGEE. There are 16 residues in the CDR3. The junction had 7 bases not matched to a gene; V was cut back by 0 bases and J by 3 bases. The CDR3 sequence: CASSVAGGAGYTEAFF. DNA of the CDR3: TGTGCCAGCAGCGTAGCAGGGGGCGCAGGGTACACTGAAGCTTTCTTT.

The CDR3 nucleotides are TGTGCCAGCAGCCGACCGGGACAGGGCTACGAGCAGTACTTC. This translates into CASSRPGQGYEQYF. The chain employs TRBV14 and TRBJ2-7; 9 bases map to TRBD1. The CDR3 length is 14 residues. Germline loops: CDR1 SGHDN, CDR2 FVKESK. With V trimmed by 4 bases and J by 3 bases, 4 bases remained unmatched.

The chain recombines TRBV7-2 with TRBJ2-7, with 8 bases identical to TRBD1. The ends lost 5 bases at V and 0 bases at J; junction bases unmatched: 6. Germline CDR1 reads SGHTA; CDR2 reads FQGNSA. The CDR3 is made up of 15 amino acids. CDR3 nucleotide sequence: TGTGCCAGCAGCGAAGCAGGGGGCTTCTCCTACGAGCAGTACTTC. It specifies CASSEAGGFSYEQYF.

This clone was picked up one time. V is TRBV5-8 and J is TRBJ2-7; no definite D call. V lost 2 bases and J 5 bases, leaving 8 bases between the germline ends. Germline V lookup: CDR1 SGHTS, CDR2 YDEGEE. The CDR3 sequence is 12 residues long. The CDR3 sequence is CASSFSGNEQYF. CDR3 bases: TGTGCCAGCAGCTTCTCGGGTAACGAGCAGTACTTC.

The V and J genes are TRBV12-5 and TRBJ1-6; maybe TRBD1 (6 bases). Trimming removed 4 bases at V and 5 bases at J, with 12 bases between. Germline assignment: CDR1 LGHNT and CDR2 FRNRAP. The CDR3 contains 15 residues. CDR3 in DNA: TGTGCTAGTGGTTCTGGGGGGCCGGATAATTCACCCCTCCACTTT. It encodes CASGSGGPDNSPLHF.

This chain uses TRBV7-9 with TRBJ2-7, with 9 bases lining up with TRBD1. The V gene end was trimmed by 4 bases and the J gene end by 2 bases; junction bases not matched to a gene: 3. This CDR3 is 14 amino acids long. CDR1 and CDR2 from the germline V gene are SEHNR and FQNEAQ (reference sequence). In nucleotides, the CDR3 is TGTGCCAGCAGCTCCGGGACAGGGACCTACGAGCAGTACTTC. Protein sequence: CASSSGTGTYEQYF.

V usage is TRBV10-3 and J usage is TRBJ2-1, with D unclear. Between the trimmed V and J ends, which lost 3 bases and 2 bases, there was a span of 20 bases. The CDR3 has 18 amino acids. Germline V gene lookup returns CDR1 ENHRY and CDR2 SYGVKD. The CDR3 region has the DNA TGTGCCATCAGTGATCCGTTAACAACTGCATACCCCTACAATGAGCAGTTCTTC. Translating gives CAISDPLTTAYPYNEQFF.

V gene TRBV7-6 combines with J gene TRBJ2-7; no clear D gene. The CDR3 is 14 residues long. Germline CDR1 SGHVS, CDR2 FNYEAQ. V was cut by 5 bases and J by 2 bases, with 13 bases left in between. CDR3 sequence (DNA): TGTGCCAGCAGCCTAGGACGTACCCCCTACGAGCAGTACTTC. Translating gives CASSLGRTPYEQYF.

The V gene is TRBV5-1, the J gene TRBJ2-7, with TRBD1 identical over 9 bases. Losses at the gene ends were 8 bases for V and 7 bases for J; bases not matched to a gene: 13. Germline V gives CDR1 SGHRS, CDR2 YFSETQ. The CDR3 extends over 14 amino acids. CDR3 amino acids: CASTGTGIPGEQYF. CDR3 nucleotide sequence: TGCGCCAGTACAGGGACAGGGATTCCGGGGGAGCAGTACTTC. Looking up the rest from reference TRBV5-1 and TRBJ2-7 gives the full variable domain: KAGVTQTPRYLIKTRGQQVTLSCSPISGHRSVSWYQQTPGQGLQFLFEYFSETQRNKGNFPGRFSGRQFSNSRSEMNVSTLELGDSALYLCASTGTGIPGEQYFGPGTRLTVT.

The chain couples TRBV19 to TRBJ1-2; TRBD1 aligns across 7 bases. J gave up 0 bases and V 4 bases, and 5 bases lay outside the gene matches. Germline V lookup: CDR1 LNHDA, CDR2 SQIVND (reference sequence). This CDR3 spans 15 amino acids. CDR3 coding DNA: TGTGCCAGTAGTACCCTCGGGACAGCTAACTATGGCTACACCTTC. This gives the protein CASSTLGTANYGYTF.

The genes are TRBV5-4 and TRBJ2-7, with a tentative D call TRBD1 (6 bases). Germline V gene lookup returns CDR1 SGHNT and CDR2 YYREEE (reference sequence). There are 14 residues in the CDR3. Trimming shortened V by 4 bases and J by 2 bases, and 13 bases separated the two germline ends. The CDR3 DNA reads as TGTGCCAGCAGCCTAAAGACAGGAGCCTACGAGCAGTACTTC. Protein: CASSLKTGAYEQYF.